This entry describes one TCR beta chain. This entry belongs to a study of cytomegalovirus exposure and HLA in healthy donors. Primers for the PCR totalled 60 Vbeta and 13 Jbeta. Libraries were prepared by immunoSEQ multiplex PCR; TCRdb keeps only in-frame clonotypes and omits some of them. The sample carries about 120,000 clones, roughly 8.6% recorded once. Per the germline V gene, CDR1 is WSHSY and CDR2 is SAAADI. V shed 7 bases and J shed 1 base, with 13 bases lying between them. The length of the CDR3 is 15 residues. The clonotype comes from a woman in her 40s in good health and CMV-seropositive. The sequencing input was PBMCs. This chain joins TRBV10-2 and TRBJ2-2, with D possibly TRBD2 on 5 matching bases. The CDR3 DNA reads as TGCGCCAGCAACGGAGGAGGATTGAACACCGGGGAGCTGTTTTTT. It is translated as CASNGGGLNTGELFF.